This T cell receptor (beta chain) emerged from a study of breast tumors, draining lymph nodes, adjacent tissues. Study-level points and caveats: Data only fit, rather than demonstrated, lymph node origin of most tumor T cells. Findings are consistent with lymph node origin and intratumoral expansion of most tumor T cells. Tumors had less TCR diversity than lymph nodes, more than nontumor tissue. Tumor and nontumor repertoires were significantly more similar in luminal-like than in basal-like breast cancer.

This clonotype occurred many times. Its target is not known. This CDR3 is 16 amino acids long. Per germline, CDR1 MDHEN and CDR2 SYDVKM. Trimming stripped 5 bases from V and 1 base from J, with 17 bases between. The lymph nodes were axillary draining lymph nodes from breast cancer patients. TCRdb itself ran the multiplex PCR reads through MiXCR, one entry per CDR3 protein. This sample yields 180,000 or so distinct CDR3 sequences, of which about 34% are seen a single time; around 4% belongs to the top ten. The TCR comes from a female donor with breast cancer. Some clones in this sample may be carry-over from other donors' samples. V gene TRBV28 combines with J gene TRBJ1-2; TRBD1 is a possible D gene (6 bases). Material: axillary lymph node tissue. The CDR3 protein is CASSPDSGAYNYGYTF. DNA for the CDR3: TGTGCCAGCAGTCCCGATTCGGGGGCATATAACTATGGCTACACCTTC.